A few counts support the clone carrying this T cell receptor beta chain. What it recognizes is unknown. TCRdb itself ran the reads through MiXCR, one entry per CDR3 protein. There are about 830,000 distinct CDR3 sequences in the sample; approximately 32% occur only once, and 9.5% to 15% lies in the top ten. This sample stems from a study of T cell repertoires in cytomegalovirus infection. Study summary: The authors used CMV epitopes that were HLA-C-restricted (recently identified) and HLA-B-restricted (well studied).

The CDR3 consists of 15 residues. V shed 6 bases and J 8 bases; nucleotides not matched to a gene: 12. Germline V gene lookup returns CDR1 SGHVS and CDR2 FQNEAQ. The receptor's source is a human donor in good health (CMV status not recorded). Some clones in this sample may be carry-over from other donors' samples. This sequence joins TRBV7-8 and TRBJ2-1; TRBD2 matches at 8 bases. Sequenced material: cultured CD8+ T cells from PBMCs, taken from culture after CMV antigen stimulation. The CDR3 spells CASSFYRGGRDEQFF. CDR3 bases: TGTGCCAGCAGTTTTTATCGGGGGGGCCGGGATGAGCAGTTCTTC.